A single sample gave rise to the 23 T cell receptor beta chains below, sequenced in a study of T cell repertoires in cytomegalovirus infection. Their cognate antigens are unknown. Each CDR3 protein is one row after TCRdb ran MiXCR on the reads. The data contain about 770,000 distinct CDR3 sequences, around 29% of them seen just once; the ten biggest clones take up over 10%. This material consisted of cultured CD8+ T cells from PBMCs, taken from culture after CMV antigen stimulation. The receptors shown here come from a human donor in good health (CMV status not recorded). Some clones in this sample may be carry-over from other donors' samples.

The chain links TRBV6-1 to TRBJ2-1; the match to TRBD1 covers 9 bases. With 5 bases clipped from V and 5 bases from J, the junction kept 10 bases outside the gene matches. The germline gives CDR1 MNHNS, CDR2 SASEGT. The CDR3 has 16 residues. CDR3: CASSPTGGGGHNEQFF. The CDR3 DNA reads TGTGCCAGCAGTCCGACAGGGGGAGGAGGTCACAATGAGCAGTTCTTC.

This clonotype was seen once. The gene calls are TRBV20-1 and TRBJ2-1; TRBD2 matches at 8 bases. The germline gives CDR1 DFQATT, CDR2 SNEGSKA (reference sequence). V was clipped by 0 bases and J by 2 bases; unmatched bases: 6. The CDR3 has 16 residues. The CDR3 coding sequence is TGCAGTGCTAGAGATAGAGAGCGGGGGACCTACAATGAGCAGTTCTTC. Protein product: CSARDRERGTYNEQFF.

The chain joins TRBV12-3 or TRBV12-4 to TRBJ2-3, with D unresolved. Between the trimmed V and J ends, which lost 7 bases and 4 bases, there was a span of 9 bases. This CDR3 has 12 amino acids. CDR3 sequence: CASTSDSDTQYF. CDR3 coding DNA: TGTGCCAGCACCTCGGATTCAGATACGCAGTATTTT.

This clonotype was counted only a few times. The chain employs TRBV7-6 and TRBJ2-1, with a possible D match to TRBD1 (6 bases). Germline-derived CDR1 and CDR2 are SGHVS and FNYEAQ. V lost 6 bases, J lost 6 bases, and 18 bases lay in between. There are 15 residues in the CDR3. The CDR3 DNA follows: TGTGCCAGCAGTCCCCAAGGGGACACTCTCAATGAGCAGTTCTTC. Its protein product is CASSPQGDTLNEQFF.

The chain recombines TRBV6-2 or TRBV6-3 with TRBJ2-3, with 9 bases fitting TRBD2. This CDR3 has 18 residues. The V segment lost 8 bases and the J segment 0 bases; nucleotides outside the gene matches: 15. From germline, CDR1 is MNHEY and CDR2 SVGEGT. The CDR3 is CASGNALAGPSSTDTQYF. CDR3 DNA: TGTGCCAGCGGAAACGCACTAGCGGGTCCCTCTAGCACAGATACGCAGTATTTT.

This clonotype was recorded many times. The rearrangement links TRBV28 to TRBJ2-3; a possible D gene is TRBD1 (5 bases). CDR3 length: 18 amino acids. V gave up 4 bases and J gave up 0 bases, with 20 bases separating them. CDR1 and CDR2 from the germline V gene are MDHEN and SYDVKM. The CDR3 reads CASSSTVSGAPSTDTQYF. In DNA, the CDR3 is TGTGCCAGCAGTTCTACCGTCAGTGGGGCCCCGAGCACAGATACGCAGTATTTT.

The chain recombines TRBV23-1 with TRBJ1-4, with 10 nucleotides matching TRBD1. TRBV23-1 is an ORF, with its function uncertain. This CDR3 has 18 amino acids. V trimming: 3 bases; J trimming: 6 bases; junction bases outside the gene matches: 13. The CDR3 DNA reads as TGCGCCAGCAGTCATCTAGCGAGGACAGGGGGATCTTATGAAAAACTGTTTTTT. Its translation: CASSHLARTGGSYEKLFF.

V is TRBV6-8 and J is TRBJ2-7; possibly TRBD2 for D (5 bases). Trimming took off 2 bases at V and 3 bases at J, with 14 bases between the two ends. In germline, CDR1 is MNHGY, CDR2 SAAAGT. The CDR3 is made up of 15 amino acids. The chain's CDR3 is CASSYGPGSNYEQYV. CDR3 DNA: TGTGCCAGCAGTTACGGCCCGGGATCGAACTACGAGCAGTACGTC.

The chain recombines TRBV5-5 with TRBJ2-3, with TRBD2 identical over 10 bases. Germline V gene data show CDR1 as SGHKS and CDR2 as YYEKEE (reference sequence). V shed 3 bases and J 4 bases; nucleotides not matched to a gene: 8. CDR3 size: 16 residues. CDR3 bases: TGTGCCAGCAGCTACATGCTAGCGGGGGCCGCAGATACGCAGTATTTT. It specifies CASSYMLAGAADTQYF.

This clonotype was counted a few times. The rearrangement links TRBV6-6 to TRBJ2-3, with 9 bases aligning to TRBD2. Germline assignment: CDR1 MNHNY and CDR2 SVGAGI (reference sequence). The CDR3 has 14 amino acids. V shed 4 bases and J 1 base; nucleotides not matched to a gene: 0. In nucleotides, the CDR3 is TGTGCCAGCAGTTGGACTAGCGGCACAGATACGCAGTATTTT. It specifies CASSWTSGTDTQYF.

V usage is TRBV6-1 and J usage is TRBJ1-2; D remains ambiguous. The CDR3 runs 15 residues. Germline CDR1 and CDR2: MNHNS and SASEGT. Trimming removed 2 bases from V and 3 bases from J, with 13 bases in between. The DNA of the CDR3 is TGTGCCAGCAGTGAAAAGATCCGGGTCGACTATGGCTACACCTTC. Encoded protein: CASSEKIRVDYGYTF.

The chain joins TRBV7-3 to TRBJ2-3; D is possibly TRBD1 (5 bases). V lost 3 bases and J lost 0, with 13 bases in between. Germline V gene data show CDR1 as SGHTA and CDR2 as FQGTGA. The CDR3 length is 16 residues. The CDR3 DNA reads as TGTGCCAGCAGCTTGATAGGGGTGCAGAGCACAGATACGCAGTATTTT. This sequence encodes CASSLIGVQSTDTQYF.

In this sample, this clonotype turned up many times. The gene calls are TRBV7-8 and TRBJ2-1; maybe TRBD2 (5 bases). Trimming removed 7 bases at V and 8 bases at J, with 18 bases between. CDR3 size: 14 residues. Germline CDR1 and CDR2: SGHVS and FQNEAQ. CDR3 residues: CASTYTEGEDEQFF. The CDR3 bases are TGTGCCAGCACGTATACAGAGGGAGAAGATGAGCAGTTCTTC.

The chain joins TRBV5-1 to TRBJ2-1; 11 positions agree with TRBD2. J lost 0 bases, V lost 5 bases, and 4 bases had no gene match. CDR3 size: 16 residues. Germline V gene sequence: CDR1 SGHRS, CDR2 YFSETQ. The CDR3 here is CASSSGGDSSYNEQFF. The CDR3 DNA reads as TGCGCCAGCAGTAGCGGGGGGGATAGCTCCTACAATGAGCAGTTCTTC.

This clonotype appeared a few times. The chain links TRBV5-6 to TRBJ2-2, with D uncertain. Germline lookup yields CDR1 SGHDT and CDR2 YYEEEE. The V gene lost 2 bases and the J gene lost 1 base, with 6 bases spanning the gap. The CDR3 is 14 residues long. CDR3 DNA sequence: TGTGCCAGCAGCTTTACAGTGAACACCGGGGAGCTGTTTTTT. This translates into CASSFTVNTGELFF.

This clonotype was found many times. The chain employs TRBV6-5 and TRBJ1-1, with TRBD1 as a possible D gene (5 bases). This CDR3 comprises 19 residues. Germline V gives CDR1 MNHEY, CDR2 SVGAGI. With 0 bases removed from V and 0 bases from J, the gap between germline ends came to 20 bases. CDR3 coding DNA: TGTGCCAGCAGTTACTCTGGGGGAGGTTTGGGAGTGGTGAACACTGAAGCTTTCTTT. This translates into CASSYSGGGLGVVNTEAFF.

V is TRBV7-9 and J is TRBJ2-5; D tentatively fits TRBD1 or TRBD2 (5 bases each). The CDR3 runs 17 residues. Germline V lookup: CDR1 SEHNR, CDR2 FQNEAQ (reference sequence). V was cut by 5 bases and J by 1 base, with 20 bases left in between. This CDR3 is CASSTGAGSTLQETQYF. Written as DNA, the CDR3 is TGTGCCAGCAGCACCGGGGCAGGGTCGACCCTCCAAGAGACCCAGTACTTC.

This sequence joins TRBV11-2 and TRBJ1-1; 7 positions agree with TRBD1. Germline V gene data show CDR1 as SGHAT and CDR2 as FQNNGV. There are 17 residues in the CDR3. V shed 2 bases, J shed 8 bases, and the junction held 17 bases outside the gene matches. CDR3 DNA sequence: TGTGCCAGCAGCTTAAGTTCGGCCGACAGGGATGGCCCCGAAGCTTTCTTT. Translating gives CASSLSSADRDGPEAFF.

V and J are TRBV27 and TRBJ2-5; D may be TRBD1 or TRBD2 (5 bases each). Germline CDR1 and CDR2: MNHEY and SMNVEV (reference sequence). The CDR3 is 15 amino acids. Trimming removed 8 bases at V and 3 bases at J, with 19 bases between. The CDR3, as DNA: TGTGCCAGCCCCTGGGGGAGAGAAGCAAAAGAGACCCAGTACTTC. Translation gives CASPWGREAKETQYF.

The chain carries TRBV12-3 or TRBV12-4 and TRBJ2-2; D is unresolved. Trimming shortened V by 8 bases and J by 3 bases, and 13 bases separated the two germline ends. The CDR3 consists of 14 residues. The CDR3, as DNA: TGTGCCAGCCCCCCGGTTGTAGACACCGGGGAGCTGTTTTTT. Encoded protein: CASPPVVDTGELFF.

V gene TRBV19 combines with J gene TRBJ2-7; 10 bases fit TRBD1. V trimming: 3 bases; J trimming: 4 bases; junction bases outside the gene matches: 0. Germline lookup yields CDR1 LNHDA and CDR2 SQIVND (reference sequence). This CDR3 is 13 amino acids long. As DNA, the CDR3 is TGTGCCAGTAGTATGGGACAGGGGTACGAGCAGTACTTC. This sequence encodes CASSMGQGYEQYF.

Note on this clonotype: A single base separates this from a much larger clone, so it may be a read error. The genes are TRBV7-6 and TRBJ1-1; D gene uncertain. Germline CDR1 is SGHVS and CDR2 is FNYEAQ. This CDR3 has 12 residues. This CDR3 reads CASSVQANEALF. The CDR3 nucleotides are TGTGCCAGCAGTGTTCAGGCTAACGAAGCTTTGTTT.

To note about this clonotype: This may stem from a read error, because a much larger clone lies one nucleotide away. The chain combines TRBV7-8 with TRBJ2-2; D is possibly TRBD1 or TRBD2 (5 bases each). Germline V gene data show CDR1 as SGHVS and CDR2 as FQNEAQ. This CDR3 has 15 amino acids. The DNA of the CDR3 is TGTGCCAGTCCATCTGGGGCTGTCAACACCGGGGTGCTGTTTTTT. Its protein is CASPSGAVNTGVLFF.